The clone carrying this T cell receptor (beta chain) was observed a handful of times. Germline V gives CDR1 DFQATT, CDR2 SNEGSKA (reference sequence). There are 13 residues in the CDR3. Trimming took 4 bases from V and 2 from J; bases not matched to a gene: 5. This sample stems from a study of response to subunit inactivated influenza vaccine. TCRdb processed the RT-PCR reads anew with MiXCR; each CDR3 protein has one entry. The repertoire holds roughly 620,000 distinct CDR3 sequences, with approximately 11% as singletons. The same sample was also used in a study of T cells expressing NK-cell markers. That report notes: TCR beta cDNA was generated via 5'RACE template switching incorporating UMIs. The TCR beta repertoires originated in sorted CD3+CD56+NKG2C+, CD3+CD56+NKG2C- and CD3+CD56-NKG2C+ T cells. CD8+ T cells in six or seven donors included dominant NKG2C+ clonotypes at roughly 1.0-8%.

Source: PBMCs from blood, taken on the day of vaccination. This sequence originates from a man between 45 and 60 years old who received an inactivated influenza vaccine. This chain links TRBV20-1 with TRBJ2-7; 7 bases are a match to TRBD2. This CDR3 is CSANPGGPYEQYF. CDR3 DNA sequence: TGCAGTGCTAATCCGGGAGGACCCTACGAGCAGTACTTC.